This T cell receptor beta chain was profiled in a study of OX40 agonist ivuxolimab in advanced cancers. In this sample, this clone is medium-sized. Libraries were prepared by immunoSEQ multiplex PCR; TCRdb keeps only in-frame clonotypes and omits some of them. The sample lists about 55,000 clones; around four fifths were seen once. Systemic immunosuppression or a history of autoimmune disease excluded patients. Germline values: CDR1 DFQATT, CDR2 SNEGSKA (reference sequence). V lost 3 bases and J lost 7, with 7 bases in between. The CDR3 extends over 11 amino acids. The rearrangement uses TRBV20-1 and TRBJ1-3; D is ambiguous. The sequence derives from an adult with an advanced solid tumor such as melanoma, head and neck, liver or kidney cancer. Here the sequenced sample was CD4+ or CD8+ T cells sorted from blood, taken in a trial of the OX40 agonist ivuxolimab. CDR3: CSASGGNTIYF. CDR3 bases: TGCAGTGCTAGCGGCGGGAACACCATATATTTT.